One and the same sample provided the 15 T cell receptor beta chains below, sequenced in a study of CD8 T cells in Susac syndrome. RNA, at 0.5 to 1 ug, was reverse transcribed with random hexamers. From the immunoSEQ multiplex PCR reads, TCRdb called clonotypes with MiXCR, one entry per CDR3 protein. The sample consists of about 430,000 distinct CDR3 sequences, approximately 85% of them appearing once. Sequencing was performed on CD8+ T cells from PBMCs. These receptors were taken from a human donor with multiple sclerosis.

The chain joins TRBV14 to TRBJ1-1; D unresolved. The CDR3 is 13 residues long. Trimming removed 1 base at V and 4 bases at J, with 7 bases between. CDR1 is SGHDN, CDR2 FVKESK, per germline. CDR3 bases: TGTGCCAGCAGCCAAGTACGGGGCACTGAAGCTTTCTTT. It translates to CASSQVRGTEAFF.

This chain uses TRBV5-6 with TRBJ2-5; D gene ambiguous. Per germline, CDR1 SGHDT and CDR2 YYEEEE. This CDR3 has 15 residues. V dropped 0 bases and J dropped 1 base, with 10 bases sitting between them. The CDR3 loop reads CASSLGGNPQETQYF. The CDR3 DNA follows: TGTGCCAGCAGCTTGGGCGGCAATCCCCAAGAGACCCAGTACTTC.

The V gene is TRBV29-1, the J gene TRBJ1-2; the D gene is possibly TRBD1 (6 bases). The CDR3 loop spans 12 amino acids. Germline V CDR1 and CDR2: SQVTM, ANQGSEA. Trimming took 3 bases from V and 3 from J, leaving 8 bases between them. The CDR3: CSVDGGDYGYTF. The DNA of the CDR3 is TGCAGCGTTGACGGGGGCGACTATGGCTACACCTTC.

The CDR3 nucleotides are TGTGCCAGCAGGTGGACAGCATCTAACTATGGCTACACCTTC. It codes for CASRWTASNYGYTF. The V call is TRBV5-6, the J call TRBJ1-2; tentatively, D is TRBD1 (6 bases). The CDR3 covers 14 residues. With 5 bases removed from V and 0 bases from J, the gap between germline ends came to 11 bases. In germline, CDR1 is SGHDT, CDR2 YYEEEE. Full variable domain (remainder filled in from reference TRBV5-6 and TRBJ1-2): DAGVTQSPTHLIKTRGQQVTLRCSPKSGHDTVSWYQQALGQGPQFIFQYYEEEERQRGNFPDRFSGHQFPNYSSELNVNALLLGDSALYLCASRWTASNYGYTFGSGTRLTVV.

The table lists this clonotype with a few counts. This chain links TRBV27 with TRBJ1-5, with no clear D. Trimming left V 2 bases short and J 2 bases short, with 4 bases between. CDR1 and CDR2 from the germline V gene are MNHEY and SMNVEV (reference sequence). This CDR3 contains 13 residues. The CDR3 protein is CASSLIGNQPQHF. Written as DNA, the CDR3 is TGTGCCAGCAGTTTAATTGGCAATCAGCCCCAGCATTTT.

V is TRBV27 and J is TRBJ1-2, with D possibly matching TRBD1 (5 bases). The germline V and J ends were trimmed by 7 bases and 3 bases, with 12 bases remaining between them. Germline V lookup: CDR1 MNHEY, CDR2 SMNVEV (reference sequence). The CDR3 totals 13 residues. Here the CDR3 reads CASTGGHHYGYTF. DNA for the CDR3: TGTGCCAGCACCGGAGGACATCACTATGGCTACACCTTC.

The chain couples TRBV14 to TRBJ2-5, with TRBD1 matching over 7 bases. Germline V gene lookup returns CDR1 SGHDN and CDR2 FVKESK. Losses at the gene ends were 4 bases for V and 4 bases for J; bases not matched to a gene: 9. This CDR3 has 15 residues. As DNA, the CDR3 is TGTGCCAGCAGCCCACGACAGGGTGTGAGAGAGACCCAGTACTTC. Translated, it gives CASSPRQGVRETQYF.

This clonotype showed up just once. The chain uses TRBV11-2 and TRBJ2-7; either TRBD1 or TRBD2 may fit D (5 bases each). The CDR3 is 14 residues long. From germline, CDR1 is SGHAT and CDR2 FQNNGV. Trimming removed 0 bases at V and 3 bases at J, with 9 bases between. The CDR3 region has the DNA TGTGCCAGCAGCTTAGAACGGGGCCACTACGAGCAGTACTTC. Its protein product is CASSLERGHYEQYF.

This chain uses TRBV6-5 with TRBJ2-1; D gene uncertain. Germline V CDR1 and CDR2: MNHEY, SVGAGI. This CDR3 region has 13 residues. With 0 bases removed from V and 7 bases from J, the gap between germline ends came to 7 bases. CDR3 in amino acids: CASSYSSENEQFF. CDR3 in DNA: TGTGCCAGCAGTTACTCATCAGAGAATGAGCAGTTCTTC.

The sample holds one count of this clonotype. The rearrangement uses TRBV6-5 and TRBJ2-6; D is unresolved. There are 17 residues in the CDR3. V was shortened by 0 bases and J by 2 bases, with 11 bases between the two germline ends. Germline V gives CDR1 MNHEY, CDR2 SVGAGI. The CDR3 reads CASSYSRDIAGANVLTF. The CDR3 DNA is TGTGCCAGCAGTTACTCCCGAGACATAGCTGGGGCCAACGTCCTGACTTTC.

CDR3: CASSFRGDNEQFF. As DNA, the CDR3 is TGTGCCAGCAGTTTTAGGGGGGACAATGAGCAGTTCTTC. V usage is TRBV28 and J usage is TRBJ2-1; D is perhaps TRBD1 or TRBD2 (6 bases each). V lost 3 bases, J lost 5 bases, and 8 bases lay in between. Germline V gene data show CDR1 as MDHEN and CDR2 as SYDVKM. The CDR3 spans 13 residues.

The chain carries TRBV6-5 and TRBJ2-7; D is ambiguous. The CDR3 consists of 13 residues. Germline V gene sequence: CDR1 MNHEY, CDR2 SVGAGI. Trimming took off 4 bases at V and 3 bases at J, with 10 bases between the two ends. The CDR3 spells CASSSETLYEQYF. In DNA form, the CDR3 reads TGTGCCAGCAGTTCTGAGACACTCTACGAGCAGTACTTC.

The V and J genes are TRBV20-1 and TRBJ2-7; TRBD1 matches at 11 bases. Germline-derived CDR1 and CDR2 are DFQATT and SNEGSKA (reference sequence). This CDR3 is 16 amino acids long. The V gene end was trimmed by 0 bases and the J gene end by 1 base; junction bases not matched to a gene: 5. The CDR3 sequence: CSARDLGQGASYEQYF. DNA of the CDR3: TGCAGTGCTAGAGATCTCGGACAGGGGGCTTCCTACGAGCAGTACTTC.

The V call is TRBV6-5, the J call TRBJ1-4; perhaps TRBD1 as D (6 bases). The germline V and J ends were trimmed by 6 bases and 7 bases, with 15 bases remaining between them. CDR1 and CDR2 (germline): MNHEY, SVGAGI. CDR3 length: 14 amino acids. In DNA form, the CDR3 reads TGTGCCAGCAGGCCCAGGACAGCTTCTGAAAAACTGTTTTTT. The encoded protein is CASRPRTASEKLFF.

This clonotype was found once. This rearrangement joins TRBV28 to TRBJ2-7, with 8 bases aligning to TRBD2. CDR1 is MDHEN and CDR2 is SYDVKM in the germline V gene. V trimming: 5 bases; J trimming: 6 bases; junction bases outside the gene matches: 12. This CDR3 has 15 residues. This chain's CDR3 is CASSPLAGIRGEQYF. The CDR3 nucleotides read TGTGCCAGCAGTCCCTTAGCGGGGATAAGAGGCGAGCAGTACTTC.